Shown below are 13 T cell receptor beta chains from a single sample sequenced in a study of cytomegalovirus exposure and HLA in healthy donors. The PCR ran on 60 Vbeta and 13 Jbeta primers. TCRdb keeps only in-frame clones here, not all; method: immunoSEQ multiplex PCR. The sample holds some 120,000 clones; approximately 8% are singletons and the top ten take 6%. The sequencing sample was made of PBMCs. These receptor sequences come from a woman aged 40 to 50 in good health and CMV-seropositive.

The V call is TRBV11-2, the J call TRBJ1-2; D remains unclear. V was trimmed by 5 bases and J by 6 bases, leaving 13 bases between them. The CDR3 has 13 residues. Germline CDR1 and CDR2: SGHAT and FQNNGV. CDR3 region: CASSPLRYHGYTF. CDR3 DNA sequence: TGTGCCAGCAGCCCCCTTCGCTATCATGGCTACACCTTC.

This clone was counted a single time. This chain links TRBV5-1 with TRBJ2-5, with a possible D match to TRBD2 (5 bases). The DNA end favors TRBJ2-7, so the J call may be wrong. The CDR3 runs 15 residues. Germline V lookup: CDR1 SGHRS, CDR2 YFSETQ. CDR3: CASSLSEGSTYEQYF. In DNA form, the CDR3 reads TGCGCCAGCAGCTTAAGTGAAGGGAGTACCTACGAGCAGTACTTC.

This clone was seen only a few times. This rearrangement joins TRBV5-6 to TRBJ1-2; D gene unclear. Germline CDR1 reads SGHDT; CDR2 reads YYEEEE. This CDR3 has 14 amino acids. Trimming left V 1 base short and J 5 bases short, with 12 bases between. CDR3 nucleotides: TGTGCCAGCAGCTTGACAGCGACTAGGTATGGCTACACCTTC. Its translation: CASSLTATRYGYTF.

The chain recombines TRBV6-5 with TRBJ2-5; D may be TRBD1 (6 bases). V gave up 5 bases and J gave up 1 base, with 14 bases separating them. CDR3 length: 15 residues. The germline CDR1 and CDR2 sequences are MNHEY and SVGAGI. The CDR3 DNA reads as TGTGCCAGCAGTCCCCGGACAGTAGCCCAAGAGACCCAGTACTTC. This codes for CASSPRTVAQETQYF.

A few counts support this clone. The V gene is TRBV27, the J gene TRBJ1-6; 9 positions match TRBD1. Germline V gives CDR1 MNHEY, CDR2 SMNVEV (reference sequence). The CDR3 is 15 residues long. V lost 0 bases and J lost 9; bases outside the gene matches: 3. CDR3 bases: TGTGCCAGCAGTTTATCGGGACAGGGTGTTTCACCCCTCCACTTT. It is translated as CASSLSGQGVSPLHF.

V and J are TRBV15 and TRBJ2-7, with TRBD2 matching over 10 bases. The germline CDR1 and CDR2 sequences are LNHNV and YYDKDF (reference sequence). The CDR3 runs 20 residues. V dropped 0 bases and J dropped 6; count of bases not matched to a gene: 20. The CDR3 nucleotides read TGTGCCACCAGCAGAGATTCTTGGGGTATTAGCGGGGGGCCGGGGGGCGAGCAGTACTTC. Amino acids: CATSRDSWGISGGPGGEQYF.

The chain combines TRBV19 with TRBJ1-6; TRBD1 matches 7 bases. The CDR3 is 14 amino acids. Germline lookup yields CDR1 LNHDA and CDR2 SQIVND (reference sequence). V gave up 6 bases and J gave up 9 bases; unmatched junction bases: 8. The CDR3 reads CASSSDRKTSPLHF. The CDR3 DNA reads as TGTGCCAGTAGCTCGGACAGGAAGACTTCACCCCTCCACTTT.

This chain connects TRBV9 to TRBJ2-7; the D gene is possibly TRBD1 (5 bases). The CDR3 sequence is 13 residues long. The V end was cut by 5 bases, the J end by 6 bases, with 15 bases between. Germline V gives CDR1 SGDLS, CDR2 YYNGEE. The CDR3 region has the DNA TGTGCCAGCAGTCAGGGCCCTCAGAGCGAGCAGTACTTC. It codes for CASSQGPQSEQYF. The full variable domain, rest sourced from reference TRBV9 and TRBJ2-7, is DSGVTQTPKHLITATGQRVTLRCSPRSGDLSVYWYQQSLDQGLQFLIQYYNGEERAKGNILERFSAQQFPDLHSELNLSSLELGDSALYFCASSQGPQSEQYFGPGTRLTVT.

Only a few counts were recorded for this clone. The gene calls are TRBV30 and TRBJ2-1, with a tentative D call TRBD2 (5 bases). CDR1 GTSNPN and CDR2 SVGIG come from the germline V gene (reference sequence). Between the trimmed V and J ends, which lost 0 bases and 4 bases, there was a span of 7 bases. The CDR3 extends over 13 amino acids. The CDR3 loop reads CAWSVGLYNEQFF. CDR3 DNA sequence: TGTGCCTGGAGTGTCGGACTTTACAATGAGCAGTTCTTC.

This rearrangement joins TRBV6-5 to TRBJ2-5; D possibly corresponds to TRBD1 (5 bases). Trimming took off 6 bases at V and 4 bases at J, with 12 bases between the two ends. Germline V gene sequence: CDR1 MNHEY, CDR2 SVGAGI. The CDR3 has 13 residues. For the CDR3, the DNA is TGTGCCAGCAGGGAGCAGGGCACAGAGACCCAGTACTTC. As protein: CASREQGTETQYF.

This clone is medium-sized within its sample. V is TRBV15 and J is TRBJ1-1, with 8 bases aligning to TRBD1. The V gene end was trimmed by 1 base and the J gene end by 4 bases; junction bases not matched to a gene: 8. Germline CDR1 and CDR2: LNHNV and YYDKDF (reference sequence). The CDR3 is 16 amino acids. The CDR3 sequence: CATSRVLGRGPTEAFF. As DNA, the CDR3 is TGTGCCACCAGCAGAGTATTAGGCAGGGGGCCCACTGAAGCTTTCTTT.

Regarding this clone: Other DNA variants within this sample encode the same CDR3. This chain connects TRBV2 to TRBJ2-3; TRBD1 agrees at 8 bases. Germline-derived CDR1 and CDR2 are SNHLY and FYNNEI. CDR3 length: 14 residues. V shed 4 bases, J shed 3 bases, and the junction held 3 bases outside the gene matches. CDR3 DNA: TGTGCCAGCAGTGGGCAGGGGGCTACAGATACGCAGTATTTT. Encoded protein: CASSGQGATDTQYF.

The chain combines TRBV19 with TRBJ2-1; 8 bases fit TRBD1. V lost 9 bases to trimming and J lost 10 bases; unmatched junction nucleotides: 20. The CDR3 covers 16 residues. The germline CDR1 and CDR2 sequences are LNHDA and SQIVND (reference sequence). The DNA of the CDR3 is TGTGCCAGCACAGTTTTCGGGACAGGTCGGGTTGGGGAGCAGTTCTTC. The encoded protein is CASTVFGTGRVGEQFF.